These T cell receptor beta chains were read from a single sample in a study of identical twins. In TCRdb, the 5' RACE reads were re-called with MiXCR into one record per CDR3 protein. This sample has 1.5 million to 2 million distinct CDR3 sequences, with about 32% found just once. The specimen was cord blood. Receptors originate from a newborn girl in good health. CDR3s leave out the opening cysteine and the closing phenylalanine or tryptophan. Fields, in order: CDR3 length, D gene, V gene, clone size, J gene, CDR3 protein. D genes are given only for firm matches. Clone size is given for some rows only: seen once, a few or many times, or a class if the clone is expanded.

len: 9
d_gene: -
v_gene: TRBV15
abundance: -
j_gene: TRBJ2-5
CDR3aa: ATIPEETQY

len: 12
d_gene: -
v_gene: TRBV11-2
abundance: once
j_gene: TRBJ1-1
CDR3aa: ASSLNGAVTEAF

len: 12
d_gene: -
v_gene: TRBV12-3/TRBV12-4
abundance: few
j_gene: TRBJ2-7
CDR3aa: ASIFRDRAYEQY

len: 10
d_gene: TRBD1
v_gene: TRBV12-3/TRBV12-4
abundance: many
j_gene: TRBJ2-7
CDR3aa: ASCGDSYEQY

len: 13
d_gene: TRBD2
v_gene: TRBV3-1
abundance: few
j_gene: TRBJ2-7
CDR3aa: ASSHTSGGAHEQY

len: 11
d_gene: -
v_gene: TRBV2
abundance: -
j_gene: TRBJ1-2
CDR3aa: ASSADINYGYT

len: 10
d_gene: TRBD1
v_gene: TRBV20-1
abundance: -
j_gene: TRBJ2-7
CDR3aa: SARDYRGEQY

len: 13
d_gene: -
v_gene: TRBV4-2
abundance: -
j_gene: TRBJ1-1
CDR3aa: ASSQDAGEGTEAF

len: 14
d_gene: TRBD2
v_gene: TRBV12-3/TRBV12-4
abundance: -
j_gene: TRBJ2-1
CDR3aa: ASRPSGTSGLNEQF

len: 12
d_gene: -
v_gene: TRBV25-1
abundance: few
j_gene: TRBJ1-1
CDR3aa: ASSEPKRGTEAF

len: 12
d_gene: -
v_gene: TRBV29-1
abundance: -
j_gene: TRBJ2-2
CDR3aa: SVETGTTTGELF

len: 16
d_gene: TRBD2
v_gene: TRBV12-3/TRBV12-4
abundance: few
j_gene: TRBJ2-3
CDR3aa: ASSLLAGASGGADTQY

len: 12
d_gene: -
v_gene: TRBV11-2
abundance: -
j_gene: -
CDR3aa: ASSLGSGQYEQY

len: 10
d_gene: -
v_gene: TRBV12-3/TRBV12-4
abundance: many
j_gene: TRBJ2-3
CDR3aa: ASSSTPDTQY

len: 11
d_gene: -
v_gene: TRBV20-1
abundance: -
j_gene: -
CDR3aa: SAGDHAPYEQY

len: 12
d_gene: -
v_gene: TRBV19
abundance: few
j_gene: TRBJ2-5
CDR3aa: ASSRRTDLETQY

len: 17
d_gene: -
v_gene: TRBV5-6
abundance: -
j_gene: TRBJ2-1
CDR3aa: ASSLSFGTPFIVDNEQF

len: 14
d_gene: TRBD1
v_gene: TRBV28
abundance: few
j_gene: TRBJ2-7
CDR3aa: ASSPRGTVTSYEQY

len: 12
d_gene: TRBD1
v_gene: TRBV3-1
abundance: -
j_gene: TRBJ2-4
CDR3aa: ASSQGTGENIQY

len: 13
d_gene: TRBD2
v_gene: TRBV20-1
abundance: -
j_gene: TRBJ2-3
CDR3aa: SASARTSGTDTQY

len: 12
d_gene: -
v_gene: TRBV6-1
abundance: -
j_gene: TRBJ1-4
CDR3aa: ASSGGRGNEKLF

len: 18
d_gene: TRBD2
v_gene: TRBV7-2
abundance: -
j_gene: TRBJ2-3
CDR3aa: ASSLETSGTIFTSTDTQY

len: 13
d_gene: TRBD2
v_gene: TRBV20-1
abundance: -
j_gene: TRBJ2-7
CDR3aa: SASTASGSLNEQY

len: 14
d_gene: TRBD1
v_gene: TRBV3-1
abundance: few
j_gene: -
CDR3aa: ASSQFAGTGLYEQY

len: 10
d_gene: -
v_gene: TRBV30
abundance: -
j_gene: TRBJ1-2
CDR3aa: AWRGPDYGYT

len: 13
d_gene: -
v_gene: TRBV11-2
abundance: -
j_gene: TRBJ2-7
CDR3aa: ASSPKDRDNYEQY

len: 12
d_gene: TRBD1
v_gene: TRBV6-5
abundance: few
j_gene: TRBJ1-1
CDR3aa: ASSYRTGSTEAF

len: 14
d_gene: -
v_gene: TRBV11-2
abundance: -
j_gene: TRBJ2-7
CDR3aa: ASSLDLAGRRNEQY

len: 10
d_gene: -
v_gene: TRBV20-1
abundance: -
j_gene: TRBJ1-5
CDR3aa: SARAFGQPQH